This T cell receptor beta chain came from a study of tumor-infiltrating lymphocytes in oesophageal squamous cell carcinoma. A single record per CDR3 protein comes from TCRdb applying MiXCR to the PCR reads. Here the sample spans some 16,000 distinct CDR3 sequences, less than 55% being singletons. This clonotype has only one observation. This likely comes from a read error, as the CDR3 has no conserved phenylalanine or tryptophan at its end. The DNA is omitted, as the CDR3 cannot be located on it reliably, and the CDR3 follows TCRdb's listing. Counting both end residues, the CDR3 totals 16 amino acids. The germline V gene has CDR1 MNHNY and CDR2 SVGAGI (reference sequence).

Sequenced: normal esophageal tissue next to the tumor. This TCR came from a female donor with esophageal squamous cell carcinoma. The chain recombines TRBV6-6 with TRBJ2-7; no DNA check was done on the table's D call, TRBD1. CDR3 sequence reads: CASSRDRGTYEQYFGN.